The TCR beta chain under discussion was sequenced for a study of identical twins. Study results and limitations: Low generation-probability sequences were in excess among twin-shared out-of-frame alpha sequences.

The germline V gene has CDR1 LGHDT and CDR2 YNNKEL (reference sequence). The CDR3 spans 15 residues. With 4 bases clipped from V and 7 bases from J, the junction kept 8 bases outside the gene matches. By sample fraction, this clonotype is medium-sized. What it binds is unknown. One entry per CDR3 protein, called by TCRdb with MiXCR from the 5' RACE reads. The repertoire includes some 250,000 distinct CDR3 sequences, 5% to 7% of them detected once, and about 15% sits in the top ten. The sample was also linked to a second study, of T cells expressing NK-cell markers. That source adds: Expanded NKG2C+ T cell clones had unclear HCMV specificity.

Sequencing was performed on CD8+ T cells sorted from blood. The V and J genes are TRBV3-1 and TRBJ2-2; the match to TRBD1 covers 8 bases. The sequence was obtained from a woman in her late teens or twenties in good health. The CDR3 here is CASSLDRDLIGELFF. The CDR3 coding sequence is TGTGCCAGCAGCCTGGACAGGGACCTGATCGGGGAGCTGTTTTTT.